The 31 T cell receptor beta chains presented below share a single source sample, sequenced in a study of cytomegalovirus exposure and HLA in healthy donors. The primer mix had 60 Vbeta and 13 Jbeta primers. Here immunoSEQ multiplex PCR was the method, and the copy in TCRdb shows in-frame clones only, minus some. The table lists 150,000 to 200,000 clones, 80% to 90% of them singletons. The sequencing sample was made of PBMCs. All receptors derive from a man aged 35 to 55 in good health and CMV-seropositive.

The chain employs TRBV19 and TRBJ2-2; TRBD2 is a possible D gene (6 bases). Between the trimmed V and J ends, which lost 3 bases and 4 bases, there was a span of 12 bases. CDR1 is LNHDA, CDR2 SQIVND, per germline (reference sequence). The CDR3 contains 15 residues. The chain's CDR3 is CASSMAGTGTGELFF. The DNA for the CDR3 is TGTGCCAGTAGTATGGCCGGGACTGGCACCGGGGAGCTGTTTTTT.

This clone was counted between two and nine times. This chain uses TRBV7-9 with TRBJ1-3, with D possibly matching TRBD1 (5 bases). The germline CDR1 and CDR2 sequences are SEHNR and FQNEAQ (reference sequence). The length of the CDR3 is 17 residues. V was shortened by 3 bases and J by 4 bases, with 19 bases between the two germline ends. Written as DNA, the CDR3 is TGTGCCAGCAGCTTCGTGGGGTCCAGGGCTACCGGAAACACCATATATTTT. This gives the protein CASSFVGSRATGNTIYF. Full variable domain (outside the CDR3, taken from reference TRBV7-9 and TRBJ1-3): DTGVSQNPRHKITKRGQNVTFRCDPISEHNRLYWYRQTLGQGPEFLTYFQNEAQLEKSRLLSDRFSAERPKGSFSTLEIQRTEQGDSAMYLCASSFVGSRATGNTIYFGEGSWLTVV.

This clone has only one observation. The chain links TRBV4-2 to TRBJ1-4; 7 nucleotides align to TRBD1. The CDR3 is made up of 16 amino acids. The germline gives CDR1 LGHNA, CDR2 YNFKEQ. V was clipped by 4 bases and J by 0 bases; unmatched bases: 5. CDR3 loop: CASSPGQATTNEKLFF. The CDR3 coding sequence is TGTGCCAGCAGCCCAGGACAGGCGACAACTAATGAAAAACTGTTTTTT.

The V gene is TRBV29-1, the J gene TRBJ2-1; D is possibly TRBD2 (5 bases). V lost 4 bases and J lost 3, with 7 bases in between. The CDR3 loop spans 12 amino acids. CDR1 and CDR2 (germline): SQVTM, ANQGSEA. DNA of the CDR3: TGCAGCGTTGGACTACTCTACAATGAGCAGTTCTTC. Translation: CSVGLLYNEQFF.

The rearrangement links TRBV4-1 to TRBJ1-1; 7 nucleotides match TRBD1. The CDR3 length is 12 residues. Germline V CDR1 and CDR2: MGHRA, YSYEKL. V was pared by 3 bases and J by 7 bases, with 2 bases of the junction left unmatched. CDR3 coding DNA: TGCGCCAGCAGCCACCAGGGGGGTGAAGCTTTCTTT. Translated: CASSHQGGEAFF.

The chain employs TRBV4-1 and TRBJ1-3; 7 bases fit TRBD1. Per germline, CDR1 MGHRA and CDR2 YSYEKL. Trimming took 3 bases from V and 5 from J; bases not matched to a gene: 10. This CDR3 region has 16 residues. CDR3 loop: CASSQDPGGDRNTIYF. CDR3 coding DNA: TGCGCCAGCAGCCAGGATCCAGGGGGTGATCGAAACACCATATATTTT.

The CDR3 nucleotides are TGTGCCAGCTCCACGACAGGGCGCGATGGGCCCCAGCATTTT. This translates into CASSTTGRDGPQHF. This rearrangement joins TRBV18 to TRBJ1-5, with 7 bases fitting TRBD1. CDR3 length: 14 residues. CDR1 is KGHSH, CDR2 LQKENI, per germline. Trimming at V came to 6 bases and at J to 9 bases, leaving 11 bases not matched to a gene. Supplemented by reference TRBV18 and TRBJ1-5, the full variable domain reads NAGVMQNPRHLVRRRGQEARLRCSPMKGHSHVYWYRQLPEEGLKFMVYLQKENIIDESGMPKERFSAEFPKEGPSILRIQQVVRGDSAAYFCASSTTGRDGPQHFGDGTRLSIL.

The chain has TRBV10-3 and TRBJ2-7; maybe TRBD2 (6 bases). V was pared by 2 bases and J by 0 bases, with 14 bases between. Germline V lookup: CDR1 ENHRY, CDR2 SYGVKD. There are 16 residues in the CDR3. The CDR3 DNA sequence: TGTGCCATCAGTGAGGGTCAAGCGGGCGCCTCCTACGAGCAGTACTTC. Its translation: CAISEGQAGASYEQYF.

The CDR3 sequence is CASGSGVGETQYF. As DNA, the CDR3 is TGTGCCAGCGGCTCAGGGGTTGGAGAGACCCAGTACTTC. V usage is TRBV11-2 and J usage is TRBJ2-5; D might be TRBD1 (6 bases). Trimming took 8 bases from V and 4 from J, leaving 14 bases between them. Germline V gene sequence: CDR1 SGHAT, CDR2 FQNNGV. The CDR3 has 13 amino acids.

The chain is built from TRBV7-6 and TRBJ1-5; the match to TRBD1 covers 9 bases. Trimming removed 5 bases from V and 6 bases from J; junction bases left unmatched: 11. The CDR3 has 16 amino acids. Germline-derived CDR1 and CDR2 are SGHVS and FNYEAQ. DNA of the CDR3: TGTGCCAGCAGCCCGCCGGGACAGGGTTTGGGTCAGCCCCAGCATTTT. This sequence encodes CASSPPGQGLGQPQHF.

V usage is TRBV28 and J usage is TRBJ1-2; D perhaps matches TRBD1 (5 bases). From germline, CDR1 is MDHEN and CDR2 SYDVKM. This CDR3 is built from 15 residues. Trimming removed 3 bases at V and 2 bases at J, with 13 bases between. The CDR3, as DNA: TGTGCCAGCAGTTTGCTCCAGGGAAGGAACTATGGCTACACCTTC. Its protein product is CASSLLQGRNYGYTF.

The gene calls are TRBV30 and TRBJ2-3; TRBD2 might be the D (6 bases). This CDR3 has 12 amino acids. The germline V gene encodes CDR1 GTSNPN and CDR2 SVGIG (reference sequence). V lost 3 bases and J lost 9, with 13 bases in between. This CDR3 reads CAWRSSGSTQYF. The CDR3 DNA reads as TGTGCCTGGAGGTCGAGCGGGTCCACGCAGTATTTT.

This clone has more than one count but fewer than ten. The rearrangement joins TRBV18 to TRBJ1-5; 8 bases line up with TRBD1. J lost 7 bases, V lost 3 bases, and 2 bases had no gene match. The CDR3 totals 13 residues. CDR1 and CDR2 from the germline V gene are KGHSH and LQKENI. This chain's CDR3 is CASSPGTGQPQHF. The CDR3 nucleotides are TGTGCCAGCTCACCCGGGACAGGACAGCCCCAGCATTTT.

This chain links TRBV27 with TRBJ1-5, with 7 bases that match TRBD1. The CDR3 runs to 16 residues. V shed 5 bases, J shed 4 bases, and the junction held 11 bases outside the gene matches. The germline V gene encodes CDR1 MNHEY and CDR2 SMNVEV (reference sequence). As DNA, the CDR3 is TGTGCCAGCAGTCCCCTCCCGGGACAGACTAATCAGCCCCAGCATTTT. Residues: CASSPLPGQTNQPQHF.

Turning to this clone: Compared with germline, one end of the junction differs, possibly owing to a read error. The chain is built from TRBV2 and TRBJ2-1; 7 bases agree with TRBD2. CDR3 length: 11 amino acids. In germline, CDR1 is SNHLY, CDR2 FYNNEI. The DNA for the CDR3 is TGTGCCAGCATACGGCTAGCGGAGCAGCTCTTC. As protein: CASIRLAEQLF.

The chain joins TRBV25-1 to TRBJ2-7; 8 bases fit TRBD1. Per germline, CDR1 MGHDK and CDR2 SYGVNS. The J segment lost 2 bases and the V segment lost 5 bases, leaving 5 bases of the junction unmatched. The CDR3 totals 14 residues. The CDR3 here is CASSQGAFPYEQYF. In DNA form, the CDR3 reads TGTGCCAGCAGTCAGGGGGCTTTTCCCTACGAGCAGTACTTC.

The rearrangement joins TRBV15 to TRBJ1-6; D not certain. Germline CDR1 LNHNV, CDR2 YYDKDF (reference sequence). Trimming removed 0 bases from V and 9 bases from J, with 9 bases in between. CDR3 size: 14 residues. CDR3 region: CATSREALGSPLHF. As DNA, the CDR3 is TGTGCCACCAGCAGAGAAGCCCTCGGTTCACCCCTCCACTTT.

Details on this clone: This specimen includes other DNA sequences encoding the same CDR3. J is TRBJ1-2 and V is TRBV19; D is uncertain. This CDR3 spans 11 amino acids. The germline V gene has CDR1 LNHDA and CDR2 SQIVND (reference sequence). The germline V and J ends were trimmed by 3 bases and 8 bases, with 7 bases remaining between them. Written as DNA, the CDR3 is TGTGCCAGTAGTATCTTGTCGGGCTACACCTTC. Translation gives CASSILSGYTF.

This chain joins TRBV7-9 and TRBJ2-3, with D unresolved. Germline loops: CDR1 SEHNR, CDR2 FQNEAQ (reference sequence). This CDR3 is built from 15 residues. The V and J ends lost 3 bases and 3 bases respectively, with 13 bases between them. DNA of the CDR3: TGTGCCAGCAGCTTTCTAGGAGCATGGACAGATACGCAGTATTTT. This codes for CASSFLGAWTDTQYF.

The V call is TRBV5-4, the J call TRBJ1-3; D not resolved. CDR3 size: 14 residues. The germline V gene encodes CDR1 SGHNT and CDR2 YYREEE (reference sequence). The germline V and J ends were trimmed by 1 base and 0 bases, with 5 bases remaining between them. The CDR3 bases are TGTGCCAGCAGCTTGACGAGCTCTGGAAACACCATATATTTT. Translating it yields CASSLTSSGNTIYF.

This chain joins TRBV28 and TRBJ2-4, with 15 bases fitting TRBD2. The germline V gene has CDR1 MDHEN and CDR2 SYDVKM. The CDR3 length is 20 residues. With 6 bases clipped from V and 1 base from J, the junction kept 13 bases outside the gene matches. CDR3 DNA: TGTGCCAGCAGCCGAGGACTAGCGGGAGGGCTTTCCTTTGCCAAAAACATTCAGTACTTC. Translating it yields CASSRGLAGGLSFAKNIQYF. The full variable domain, with the rest looked up from reference TRBV28 and TRBJ2-4, is DVKVTQSSRYLVKRTGEKVFLECVQDMDHENMFWYRQDPGLGLRLIYFSYDVKMKEKGDIPEGYSVSREKKERFSLILESASTNQTSMYLCASSRGLAGGLSFAKNIQYFGAGTRLSVL.

To note about this clone: Other DNA sequences in the sample encode the same CDR3. The rearrangement links TRBV30 to TRBJ2-7; maybe TRBD1 (5 bases). Germline-derived CDR1 and CDR2 are GTSNPN and SVGIG (reference sequence). The CDR3 contains 11 residues. V was trimmed by 2 bases and J by 4 bases, leaving 6 bases between them. The chain's CDR3 is CAWSPGYEQYF. The CDR3 DNA is TGTGCCTGGAGTCCAGGGTACGAGCAGTACTTC.

This clone has just one count. The CDR3 DNA follows: TGTGCCAGCCGACTAGCGGGGGACACAGATACGCAGTATTTT. The encoded protein is CASRLAGDTDTQYF. This chain joins TRBV19 and TRBJ2-3, with 12 nucleotides matching TRBD2. The CDR3 sequence is 14 residues long. Per the germline V gene, CDR1 is LNHDA and CDR2 is SQIVND (reference sequence). V lost 9 bases to trimming and J lost 2 bases; unmatched junction nucleotides: 3.

The V gene is TRBV5-5, the J gene TRBJ2-5; 8 nucleotides match TRBD2. V lost 2 bases to trimming and J lost 5 bases; unmatched junction nucleotides: 8. Looked up from germline, CDR1 is SGHKS and CDR2 is YYEKEE (reference sequence). CDR3 size: 15 residues. In DNA form, the CDR3 reads TGTGCCAGCAGCTTCAGGACTAGCATTCAGGAGACCCAGTACTTC. The encoded protein is CASSFRTSIQETQYF.

This chain uses TRBV30 with TRBJ2-2; D unresolved. Germline V gene data show CDR1 as GTSNPN and CDR2 as SVGIG (reference sequence). The length of the CDR3 is 11 residues. Trimming shortened V by 3 bases and J by 6 bases, and 5 bases separated the two germline ends. This CDR3 reads CAWSRAGELFF. The CDR3 bases are TGTGCCTGGAGCCGGGCCGGGGAGCTGTTTTTT.

The rearrangement links TRBV19 to TRBJ1-5; tentative D call: TRBD1 (6 bases). Per the germline V gene, CDR1 is LNHDA and CDR2 is SQIVND (reference sequence). V lost 6 bases, J lost 4 bases, and 19 bases lay in between. The CDR3 contains 16 residues. The CDR3, as DNA: TGTGCCAGTAGGCCCCACACTGACAGGACAAATCAGCCCCAGCATTTT. This sequence encodes CASRPHTDRTNQPQHF.

The chain joins TRBV6-5 to TRBJ2-2; D is uncertain. V dropped 0 bases and J dropped 2 bases, with 10 bases sitting between them. This CDR3 contains 16 residues. Germline-derived CDR1 and CDR2 are MNHEY and SVGAGI. The CDR3, as DNA: TGTGCCAGCAGTTACTCCATAGCCCTTAACACCGGGGAGCTGTTTTTT. Translated: CASSYSIALNTGELFF.

The chain recombines TRBV7-8 with TRBJ2-7, with 8 positions matching TRBD2. The CDR3 extends over 15 amino acids. V lost 1 base and J lost 6; bases outside the gene matches: 8. Germline V lookup: CDR1 SGHVS, CDR2 FQNEAQ. CDR3 residues: CASSLDVGRAGEQYF. DNA for the CDR3: TGTGCCAGCAGCTTAGATGTCGGGAGGGCCGGCGAGCAGTACTTC.

This clone was detected a few times. V usage is TRBV19 and J usage is TRBJ1-5; possible D gene TRBD1, 6 bases. V was pared by 7 bases and J by 4 bases, with 11 bases between. Germline CDR1 is LNHDA and CDR2 is SQIVND (reference sequence). CDR3 length: 13 residues. The CDR3 here is CASTGARNQPQHF. The CDR3 DNA reads as TGTGCCAGTACAGGGGCGCGGAATCAGCCCCAGCATTTT.

Comment on this clone: An end of the junction does not agree with germline; a read error may underlie this. The CDR3 coding sequence is TGTGCTAGCAGCTTAGGGACACCCGGGGAGCTGTTTTTT. Encoded protein: CASSLGTPGELFF. The J gene is TRBJ2-2, the V gene TRBV7-7; possibly TRBD1 for D (6 bases). The CDR3 runs to 13 residues. CDR1 SSHAT and CDR2 FNYEAQ come from the germline V gene (reference sequence).

The chain is built from TRBV4-2 and TRBJ2-5, with no clear D. The J call is in doubt because the DNA end fits TRBJ2-7 better. CDR1 and CDR2 (germline): LGHNA, YNFKEQ. The CDR3 spans 16 residues. For the CDR3, the DNA is TGTGCCAGCAGCCAAGGAAGCTTCGATACCCTCTACGAGCAGTACTTC. Translating gives CASSQGSFDTLYEQYF.